The sequence of this TCR beta chain was determined in a study of radiotherapy plus CTLA-4 blockade in lung cancer. The study, taken as a whole, reports: Reports state that early shifts in blood T cell clones, with interferon-beta, best predicted response. Researchers report tumor-derived TCR clones expanding in blood after radiotherapy plus ipilimumab.

Produced via immunoSEQ multiplex PCR; TCRdb's table is partial and in-frame only. The sample carries 100,000 or so clones, about four fifths recorded once. Participants had chemo-refractory metastatic non-small-cell lung cancer and were treated with focal radiation plus ipilimumab CTLA-4 blockade. Trimming cost V 7 bases and J 0 bases, with 9 bases left between them. There are 13 residues in the CDR3. Germline CDR1 is SNHLY and CDR2 is FYNNEI. This clone appeared once. No antigen is known for it. The chain recombines TRBV2 with TRBJ2-5; D gene unclear. This clonotype was obtained from a human donor with non-small cell lung cancer that progressed on radiotherapy plus ipilimumab. The starting material was peripheral blood, obtained from a patient treated with radiotherapy plus ipilimumab. CDR3 protein: CASTQAYQETQYF. In DNA form, the CDR3 reads TGTGCCAGCACCCAAGCGTACCAAGAGACCCAGTACTTC.